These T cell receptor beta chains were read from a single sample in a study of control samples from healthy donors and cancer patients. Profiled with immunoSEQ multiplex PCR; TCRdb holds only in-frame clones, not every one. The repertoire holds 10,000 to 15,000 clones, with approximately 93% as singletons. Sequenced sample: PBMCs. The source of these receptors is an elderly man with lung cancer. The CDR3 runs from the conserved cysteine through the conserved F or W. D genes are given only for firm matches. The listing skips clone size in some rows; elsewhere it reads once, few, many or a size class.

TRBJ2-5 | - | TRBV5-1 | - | TGCGCCAGCAGCTTGGGTGATCAAGAGACCCAGTACTTC | CASSLGDQETQYF
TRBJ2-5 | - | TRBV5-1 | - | TGCGCCAGCACAGGTGGGGGCCGTGTAGAGACCCAGTACTTC | CASTGGGRVETQYF
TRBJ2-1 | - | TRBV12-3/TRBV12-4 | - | TGTGCCAGCAGTTTGAGGGAAACGGGTGAGCAGTTCTTC | CASSLRETGEQFF
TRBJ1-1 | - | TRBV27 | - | TGTGCCAGCAGTTACGGGGATAACACTGAAGCTTTCTTT | CASSYGDNTEAFF
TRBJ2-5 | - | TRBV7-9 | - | TGTGCCAGCAGCTTAGTGATTAGGGTCCAAGAGACCCAGTACTTC | CASSLVIRVQETQYF
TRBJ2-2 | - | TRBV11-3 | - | TGTGCCAGCAGCCCAGGGACCTTAAGGAACACCGGGGAGCTGTTTTTT | CASSPGTLRNTGELFF
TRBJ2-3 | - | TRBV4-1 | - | TGCGCCAGCAGCTTCCGGGACTTACCTAAAAGCACAGATACGCAGTATTTT | CASSFRDLPKSTDTQYF
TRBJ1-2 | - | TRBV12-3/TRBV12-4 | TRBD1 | TGTGCCAGCAGGCTCTTGACAGGGCTCGGCTACACCTTC | CASRLLTGLGYTF
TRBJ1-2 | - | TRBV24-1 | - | TGTGCCACCAGTGACATTGGAAGGGCGGGTGGCTACACCTTC | CATSDIGRAGGYTF
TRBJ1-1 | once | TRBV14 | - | TGTGCCAGCAGCCAAGGGACACCCATGAACACTGAAGCTTTCTTT | CASSQGTPMNTEAFF
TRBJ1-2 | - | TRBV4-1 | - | TGCGCCAGCAGCCAAGTTACAGGGTTTGGCTACACCTTC | CASSQVTGFGYTF
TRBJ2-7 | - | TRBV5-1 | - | TGCGCCAGCAGCCCCGGGGGCGGCCAGTCCTACGAGCAGTACTTC | CASSPGGGQSYEQYF
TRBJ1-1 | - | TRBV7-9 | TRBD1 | TGTGCCAGCAGCTTGCTGACAGGGATGAACACTGAAGCTTTCTTT | CASSLLTGMNTEAFF
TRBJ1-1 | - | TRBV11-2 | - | TGTGCCAGCAGCTTAGCACAGAGCACTGAAGCTTTCTTT | CASSLAQSTEAFF
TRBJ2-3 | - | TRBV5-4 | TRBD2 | TGTGCCAGCAGGTTGGGACTAGCGGGGGGACTAAGCACAGATACGCAGTATTTT | CASRLGLAGGLSTDTQYF
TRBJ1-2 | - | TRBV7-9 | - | TGTGCCAGCAGCTTAGGAGGGTCCGGACGGTATGGCTACACCTTC | CASSLGGSGRYGYTF
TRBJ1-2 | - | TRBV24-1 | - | TGTGCCACCAGTGATCCTCCGGGGGCGTCCAACTATGGCTACACCTTC | CATSDPPGASNYGYTF
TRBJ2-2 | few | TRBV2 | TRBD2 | TGTGCCAGCAGTTTTAGCGGGGGGGCCGGGGAGCTGTTTTTT | CASSFSGGAGELFF
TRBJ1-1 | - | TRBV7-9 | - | TGTGCCAGCAGCTTGTTTTCCGGGAAAGAGGTTTTCTTT | CASSLFSGKEVFF
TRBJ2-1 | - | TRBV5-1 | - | TGCGCCAGCAGCCCCTGGACAGGGAGGGATGAGCAGTTCTTC | CASSPWTGRDEQFF
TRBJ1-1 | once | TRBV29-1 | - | TGCAGCGTTCAGGAGGGGCGCGTATACACTGAAGCTTTCTTT | CSVQEGRVYTEAFF
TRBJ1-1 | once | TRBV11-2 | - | TGTGCCAGCAGCTTATGGGCAGGGCTCGACACTGAAGCTTTCTTT | CASSLWAGLDTEAFF
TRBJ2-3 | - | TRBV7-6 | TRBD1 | TGTGCCAGCAGCTCAGCCGAACCCGGACAGGACCTCACAGATACGCAGTATTTT | CASSSAEPGQDLTDTQYF
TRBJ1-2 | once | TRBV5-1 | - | TGCGCCAGCAGCTTGGGACAGACATACTATGGCTACACCTTC | CASSLGQTYYGYTF
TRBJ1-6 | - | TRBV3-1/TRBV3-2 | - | TGTGCCAGCAGCCAAGGGTCAGGGGACTCACCCCTCCACTTT | CASSQGSGDSPLHF
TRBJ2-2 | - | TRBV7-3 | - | TGTGCCAGCAGCCCTCCGGGACGGGGCGGTCACACCGGGGAGCTGTTTTTT | CASSPPGRGGHTGELFF
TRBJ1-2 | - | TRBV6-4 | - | TGTGCCAGCAGTGACTCGATGGGCTACACCTTC | CASSDSMGYTF
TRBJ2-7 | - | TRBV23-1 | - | TGCGCCAGCCATGCGACCGGGACCTCGAACTACGAGCAGTACTTC | CASHATGTSNYEQYF
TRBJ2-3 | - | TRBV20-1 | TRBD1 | TGCAGTGCTAGTAGGAAACCGGACAGGGGGCTAGATACGCAGTATTTT | CSASRKPDRGLDTQYF
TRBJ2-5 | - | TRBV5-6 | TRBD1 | TGTGCCAGCAGCTTGGCCAGGGGGGAGACCCAGTACTTC | CASSLARGETQYF
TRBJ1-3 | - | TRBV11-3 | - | TGTGCCAGCAGCCCCGGAGGGGGACCTGGAAACACCATATATTTT | CASSPGGGPGNTIYF
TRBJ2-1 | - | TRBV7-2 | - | TGTGCCAGCAGCTTAACGGCGGGGCCCCAAAATGAGCAGTTCTTC | CASSLTAGPQNEQFF
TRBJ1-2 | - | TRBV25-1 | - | TGTGCCAGCAGAGGACAGCATTTCTATGGCTACACCTTC | CASRGQHFYGYTF
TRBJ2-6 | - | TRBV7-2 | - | TGTGCCAGCAGCTTGGCCAGGGGATCCTCTGGGGCCAACGTCCTGACTTTC | CASSLARGSSGANVLTF
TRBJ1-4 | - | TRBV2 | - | TGTGCCAGCAGCCTAGGGGATGAAAAACTGTTTTTT | CASSLGDEKLFF
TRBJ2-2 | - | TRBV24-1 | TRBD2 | TGTGCCACCAGCGGACTAGCGGGGGGCGCCGGGGAGCTGTTTTTT | CATSGLAGGAGELFF